The T cell receptor beta chain under discussion was sequenced for a study of T cell responses to AZD1222 COVID-19 vaccine. Trimming cost V 1 base and J 0 bases, with 9 bases left between them. Germline V gene sequence: CDR1 MGHRA, CDR2 YSYEKL. The CDR3 runs 15 residues. Profiled with immunoSEQ multiplex PCR; TCRdb holds only in-frame clones, not every one. The data hold tens of thousands of clones, with roughly 90% observed a single time. Overall study findings and caveats: Every sample of the repertoires postdated the peak T cell response. Seropositive status at baseline applied to only five to seven AZD1222 recipients. Spike-specific TCR breadth and depth went up after people got two AZD1222 doses. Donors in the cohort were predominantly white British and more often female, and clonal diversity was possibly underestimated.

Concerning this clone itself: Its cognate antigen is unknown.

The sample was peripheral blood, taken 28 days after the second AZD1222 dose. This chain joins TRBV4-1 and TRBJ1-2, with D hard to call. The clonotype originates from an adult who received the AZD1222 COVID-19 vaccine. The CDR3 loop is CASSQVGEANYGYTF. The CDR3, as DNA: TGCGCCAGCAGCCAAGTCGGGGAAGCTAACTATGGCTACACCTTC.